The present T cell receptor beta chain was sequenced within a study of vaccination effects on CD4 cells after COVID-19. Study in general: Before sequencing, viral peptide pools were used by the ViraFEST assay to expand antigen-specific CD4+ T cells. Post-vaccine samples followed the second dose by a median of 72 days.

General study results and limits: Infection-derived and vaccine-derived clones contracted markedly late after vaccination.

Concerning this clone itself: Its target is not known.

Using immunoSEQ multiplex PCR, the repertoire was profiled, and TCRdb retains in-frame clones only, with some absent. In the table there are about 66,000 clones, over 75% of which are singletons. Culture lasted approximately 10 days before CD4+ T cell isolation. Everyone in the study got two shots of either the BNT162b2 or mRNA-1273 vaccine. In the vaccine recipients, nucleocapsid antibodies were negative and there was no prior SARS-CoV-2 infection. This CDR3 region has 14 residues. V lost 4 bases, J lost 3 bases, and 13 bases lay in between. CDR1 and CDR2 from the germline V gene are SGHRS and YFSETQ.

This clonotype originated in a human donor who received a COVID-19 vaccine. The gene calls are TRBV5-1 and TRBJ1-2; D unclear. This specimen was CD4+ T cells from PBMCs cultured without peptide, taken after COVID-19 vaccination. The CDR3 region has the DNA TGCGCCAGCAGCATGGAAACTAGGGACTATGGCTACACCTTC. It yields the protein CASSMETRDYGYTF.